This T cell receptor beta chain was sequenced for a study of blood T cell repertoires in COVID-19. In the authors' workflow: Reference gene primer amplification yielded estimated nucleated cell counts. Assay: immunoSEQ multiplex PCR; the TCRdb copy retains only in-frame clones and omits some. Clone size and V and J calls were adopted from that table, with D and trimming inferred from the DNA. The table has hundreds of thousands of clones, 88% seen once; the top ten hold 0.99%. V was trimmed by 2 bases and J by 8 bases, leaving 10 bases between them. This CDR3 has 13 amino acids. The sequence was obtained from a woman in her forties who had recovered from COVID-19. The chain joins TRBV12-3 or TRBV12-4 to TRBJ2-1; D ambiguous. Specimen: peripheral blood. CDR3 in DNA: TGTGCCAGCAGTTTATCTCCCGAGGATGAGCAGTTCTTC. Protein sequence: CASSLSPEDEQFF.